This TCR beta chain was captured in a study of early T cells in non-severe SARS-CoV-2 infection. Study information: Unpaired chains resulted from sequencing bulk RNA of unsorted whole blood.

This clonotype has ten or more counts. Its antigen is unidentified. This CDR3 contains 12 residues. Trimming left V 9 bases short and J 0 bases short, with 8 bases between. Germline CDR1 LGHNT, CDR2 FRNRAP. Overall study results and limits: Comparison of clonotypes with VDJdb favored anti-spike CD8 responses while missing private and CD4 specificities.

Attached unique molecular identifiers marked individual cDNA molecules. Each CDR3 protein gets one entry after TCRdb re-called the 5' RACE reads with MiXCR. Of about 41,000 distinct CDR3 sequences listed, 11% are singletons. Sequencing was carried out using whole blood. This clonotype was sampled from an adult who was a healthcare worker with PCR-confirmed SARS-CoV-2 infection or an uninfected control (not recorded which). The chain has TRBV12-5 and TRBJ1-2; no clear D. CDR3 sequence (DNA): TGTGCTAGCGCGTCATCTAACTATGGCTACACCTTC. This translates into CASASSNYGYTF.